One and the same sample provided the 5 T cell receptor beta chains below, sequenced in a study of OX40 agonist ivuxolimab in advanced cancers. Assay: immunoSEQ multiplex PCR; the TCRdb copy retains only in-frame clones and omits some. Of around 19,000 clones in the sample, 65% to 85% are singletons; the top ten hold approximately 25%. The source material was CD4+ or CD8+ T cells sorted from blood, sampled in a trial of the OX40 agonist ivuxolimab. These receptors were collected from an adult with an advanced solid tumor such as melanoma, head and neck, liver or kidney cancer.

This chain joins TRBV29-1 and TRBJ2-1; the D gene is possibly TRBD1 (5 bases). This CDR3 spans 13 amino acids. Germline V gene data show CDR1 as SQVTM and CDR2 as ANQGSEA. V lost 5 bases, J lost 1 base, and 9 bases lay in between. In DNA, the CDR3 is TGCAGCGTTTCGACAGAGTCCTACAATGAGCAGTTCTTC. This gives the protein CSVSTESYNEQFF.

V gene TRBV2 combines with J gene TRBJ1-5, with a weak D call TRBD1 (5 bases). This CDR3 comprises 15 residues. Germline CDR1 SNHLY, CDR2 FYNNEI. Trimming cost V 7 bases and J 5 bases, with 18 bases left between them. CDR3 protein: CASTKEEGNDQPQHF. CDR3 in DNA: TGTGCCAGCACTAAGGAGGAGGGGAATGATCAGCCCCAGCATTTT. The whole variable domain, filled in from reference TRBV2 and TRBJ1-5, reads EPEVTQTPSHQVTQMGQEVILRCVPISNHLYFYWYRQILGQKVEFLVSFYNNEISEKSEIFDDQFSVERPDGSNFTLKIRSTKLEDSAMYFCASTKEEGNDQPQHFGDGTRLSIL.

The chain links TRBV5-1 to TRBJ1-1, with 7 bases aligning to TRBD1. Trimming removed 3 bases from V and 2 bases from J; junction bases left unmatched: 4. This CDR3 spans 14 amino acids. CDR1 and CDR2 from the germline V gene are SGHRS and YFSETQ. The chain's CDR3 is CASSSTGPNTEAFF. In DNA, the CDR3 is TGCGCCAGCAGCTCGACAGGGCCTAACACTGAAGCTTTCTTT.

The CDR3 region is CASQGTSRNEQFF. In nucleotides, the CDR3 is TGTGCCAGCCAGGGGACTAGCAGGAATGAGCAGTTCTTC. The chain has TRBV2 and TRBJ2-1, with 9 bases matching TRBD2. Germline trimming cut 8 bases from V and 7 bases from J; bases unmatched to any gene: 6. The CDR3 contains 13 residues. In germline, CDR1 is SNHLY, CDR2 FYNNEI.

The chain carries TRBV7-6 and TRBJ2-5; the match to TRBD1 covers 11 bases. The J segment lost 2 bases and the V segment lost 4 bases, leaving 6 bases of the junction unmatched. The CDR3 sequence is 16 residues long. Looked up from germline, CDR1 is SGHVS and CDR2 is FNYEAQ. CDR3 nucleotide sequence: TGTGCCAGCAGCTCCGGACAGGGGGCTTTTCAAGAGACCCAGTACTTC. Protein sequence: CASSSGQGAFQETQYF.